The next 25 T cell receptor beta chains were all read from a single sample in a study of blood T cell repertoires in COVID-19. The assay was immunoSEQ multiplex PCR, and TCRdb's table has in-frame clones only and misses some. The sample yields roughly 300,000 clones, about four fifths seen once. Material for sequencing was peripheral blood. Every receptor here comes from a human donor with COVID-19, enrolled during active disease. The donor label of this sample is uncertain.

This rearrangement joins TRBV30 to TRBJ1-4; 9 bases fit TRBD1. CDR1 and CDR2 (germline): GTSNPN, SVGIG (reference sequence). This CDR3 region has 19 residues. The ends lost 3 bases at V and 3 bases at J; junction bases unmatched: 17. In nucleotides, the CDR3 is TGTGCCTGGAGCGCATCCGGGACAGGGCTTAATCGGGCTAATGAAAAACTGTTTTTT. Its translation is CAWSASGTGLNRANEKLFF.

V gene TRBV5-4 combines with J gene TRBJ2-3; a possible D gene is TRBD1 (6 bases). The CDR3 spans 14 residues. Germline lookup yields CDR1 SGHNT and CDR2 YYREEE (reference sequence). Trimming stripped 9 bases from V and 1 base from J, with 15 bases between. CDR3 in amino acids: CAILRDKGTDTQYF. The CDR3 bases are TGTGCCATCCTCCGGGACAAAGGCACAGATACGCAGTATTTT.

The CDR3 is CASSLWSSGRAGPGELFF. As DNA, the CDR3 is TGTGCCAGCAGTTTATGGTCTAGCGGGAGGGCCGGGCCCGGGGAGCTGTTTTTT. The chain couples TRBV28 to TRBJ2-2, with TRBD2 matching over 12 bases. The CDR3 has 18 residues. Germline CDR1 MDHEN, CDR2 SYDVKM. J was trimmed by 6 bases and V by 0 bases; bases with no gene match: 8.

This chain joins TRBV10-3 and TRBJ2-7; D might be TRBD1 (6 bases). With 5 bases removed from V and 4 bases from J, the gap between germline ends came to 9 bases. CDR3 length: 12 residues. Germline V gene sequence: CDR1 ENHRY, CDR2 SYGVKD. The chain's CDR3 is CAISRTGYEQYF. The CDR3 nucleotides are TGTGCCATCAGTAGAACAGGGTACGAGCAGTACTTC.

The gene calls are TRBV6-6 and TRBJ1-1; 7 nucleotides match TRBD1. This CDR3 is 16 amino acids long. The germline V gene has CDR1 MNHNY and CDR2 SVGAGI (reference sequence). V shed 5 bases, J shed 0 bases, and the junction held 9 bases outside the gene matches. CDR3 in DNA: TGTGCCAGCAGTCGAGACCCGGGACAGATGAACACTGAAGCTTTCTTT. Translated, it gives CASSRDPGQMNTEAFF.

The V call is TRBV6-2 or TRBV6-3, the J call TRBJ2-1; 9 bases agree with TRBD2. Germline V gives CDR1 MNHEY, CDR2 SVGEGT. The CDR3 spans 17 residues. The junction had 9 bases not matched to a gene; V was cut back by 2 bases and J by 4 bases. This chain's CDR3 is CASSYLIAGDFYNEQFF. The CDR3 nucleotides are TGTGCCAGCAGTTACCTAATAGCGGGAGATTTTTACAATGAGCAGTTCTTC.

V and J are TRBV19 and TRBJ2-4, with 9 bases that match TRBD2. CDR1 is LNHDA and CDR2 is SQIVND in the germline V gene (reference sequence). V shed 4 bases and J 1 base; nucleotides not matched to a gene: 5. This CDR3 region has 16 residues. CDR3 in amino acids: CASSRLADAAKNIQYF. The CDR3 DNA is TGTGCCAGTAGTAGACTAGCGGATGCCGCCAAAAACATTCAGTACTTC.

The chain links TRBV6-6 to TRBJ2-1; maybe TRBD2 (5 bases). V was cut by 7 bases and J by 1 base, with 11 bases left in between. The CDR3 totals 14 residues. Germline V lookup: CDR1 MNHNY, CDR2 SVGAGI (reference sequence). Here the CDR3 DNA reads TGTGCCAGCATCTTGGACTCTTCCTACAATGAGCAGTTCTTC. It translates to CASILDSSYNEQFF.

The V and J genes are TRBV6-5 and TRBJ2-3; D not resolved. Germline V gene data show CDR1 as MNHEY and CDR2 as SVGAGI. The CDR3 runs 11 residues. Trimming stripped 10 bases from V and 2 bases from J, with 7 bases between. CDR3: CATIHTDTQYF. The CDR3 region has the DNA TGTGCCACCATACACACAGATACGCAGTATTTT.

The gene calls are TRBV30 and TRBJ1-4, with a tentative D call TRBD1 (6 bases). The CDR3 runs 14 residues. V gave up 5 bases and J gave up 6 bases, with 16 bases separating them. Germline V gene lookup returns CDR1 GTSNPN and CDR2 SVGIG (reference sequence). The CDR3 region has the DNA TGTGCCTGGGCCAGTGGGGGCGCTGATGAAAAACTGTTTTTT. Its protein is CAWASGGADEKLFF. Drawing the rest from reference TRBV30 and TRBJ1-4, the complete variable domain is SQTIHQWPATLVQPVGSPLSLECTVEGTSNPNLYWYRQAAGRGLQLLFYSVGIGQISSEVPQNLSASRPQDRQFILSSKKLLLSDSGFYLCAWASGGADEKLFFGSGTQLSVL.

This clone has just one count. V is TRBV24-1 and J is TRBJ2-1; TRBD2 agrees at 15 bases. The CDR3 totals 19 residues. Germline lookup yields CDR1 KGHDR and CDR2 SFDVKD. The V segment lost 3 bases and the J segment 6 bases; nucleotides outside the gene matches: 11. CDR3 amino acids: CATSDRRTSGRAWGNEQFF. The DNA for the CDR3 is TGTGCCACCAGTGATCGTAGGACTAGCGGGAGGGCTTGGGGCAATGAGCAGTTCTTC.

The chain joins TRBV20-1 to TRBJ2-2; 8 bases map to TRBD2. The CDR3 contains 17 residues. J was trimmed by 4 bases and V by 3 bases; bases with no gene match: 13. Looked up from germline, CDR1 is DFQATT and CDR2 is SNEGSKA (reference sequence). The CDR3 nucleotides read TGCAGTGCTAGTCGTGGACTAGCTGCTGGTCTCACCGGGGAGCTGTTTTTT. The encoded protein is CSASRGLAAGLTGELFF.

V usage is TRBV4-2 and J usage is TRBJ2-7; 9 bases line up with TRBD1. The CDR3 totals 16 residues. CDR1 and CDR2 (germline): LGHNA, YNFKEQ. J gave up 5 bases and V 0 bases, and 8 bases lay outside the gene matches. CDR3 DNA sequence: TGTGCCAGCAGCCAAGATGGGGACAGGGAGGAGGACGAGCAGTACTTC. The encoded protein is CASSQDGDREEDEQYF.

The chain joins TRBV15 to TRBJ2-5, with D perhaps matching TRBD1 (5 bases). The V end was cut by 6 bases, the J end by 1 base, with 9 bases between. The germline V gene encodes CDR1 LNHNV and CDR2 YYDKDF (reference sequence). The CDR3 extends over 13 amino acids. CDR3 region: CATSGASQETQYF. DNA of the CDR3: TGTGCCACCAGTGGGGCTAGCCAAGAGACCCAGTACTTC. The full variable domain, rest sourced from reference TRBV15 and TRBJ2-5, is DAMVIQNPRYQVTQFGKPVTLSCSQTLNHNVMYWYQQKSSQAPKLLFHYYDKDFNNEADTPDNFQSRRPNTSFCFLDIRSPGLGDTAMYLCATSGASQETQYFGPGTRLLVL.

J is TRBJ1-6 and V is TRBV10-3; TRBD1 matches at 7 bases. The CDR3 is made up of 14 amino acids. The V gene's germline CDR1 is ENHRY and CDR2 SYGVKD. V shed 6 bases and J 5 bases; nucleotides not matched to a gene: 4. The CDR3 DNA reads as TGTGCCATCAGCCTGGGACAGAATAATTCACCCCTCCACTTT. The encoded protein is CAISLGQNNSPLHF.

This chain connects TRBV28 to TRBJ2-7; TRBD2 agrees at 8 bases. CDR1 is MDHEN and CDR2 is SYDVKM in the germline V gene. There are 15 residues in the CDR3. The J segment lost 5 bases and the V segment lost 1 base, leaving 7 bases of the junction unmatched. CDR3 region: CASSLYSGGTHEQYF. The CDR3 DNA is TGTGCCAGCAGTTTATATTCGGGAGGGACCCACGAGCAGTACTTC.

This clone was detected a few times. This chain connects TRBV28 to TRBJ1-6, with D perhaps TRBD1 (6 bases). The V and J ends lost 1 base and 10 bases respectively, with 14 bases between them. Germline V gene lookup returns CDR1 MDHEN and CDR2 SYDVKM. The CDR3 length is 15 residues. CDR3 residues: CASSLYQGLGSPLHF. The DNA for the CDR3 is TGTGCCAGCAGTTTATATCAGGGGCTTGGGTCACCCCTCCACTTT.

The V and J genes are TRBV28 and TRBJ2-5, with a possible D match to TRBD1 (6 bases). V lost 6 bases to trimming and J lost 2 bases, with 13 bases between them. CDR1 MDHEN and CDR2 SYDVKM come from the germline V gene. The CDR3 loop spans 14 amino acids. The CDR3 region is CASSPRTAQETQYF. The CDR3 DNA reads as TGTGCCAGCAGCCCCCGGACAGCTCAAGAGACCCAGTACTTC.

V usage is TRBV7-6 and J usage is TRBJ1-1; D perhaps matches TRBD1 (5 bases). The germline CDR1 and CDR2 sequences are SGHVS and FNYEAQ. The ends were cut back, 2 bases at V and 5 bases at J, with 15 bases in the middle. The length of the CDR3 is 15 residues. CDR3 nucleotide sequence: TGTGCCAGCAGCTTATTCGGGGTTCGGGGGACTGAAGCTTTCTTT. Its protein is CASSLFGVRGTEAFF.

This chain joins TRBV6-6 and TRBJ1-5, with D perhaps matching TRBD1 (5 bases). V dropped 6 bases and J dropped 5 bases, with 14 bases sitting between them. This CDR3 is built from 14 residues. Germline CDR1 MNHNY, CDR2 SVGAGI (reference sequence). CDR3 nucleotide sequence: TGTGCCAGCAGACACGGGGGGGAGGATCAGCCCCAGCATTTT. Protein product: CASRHGGEDQPQHF.

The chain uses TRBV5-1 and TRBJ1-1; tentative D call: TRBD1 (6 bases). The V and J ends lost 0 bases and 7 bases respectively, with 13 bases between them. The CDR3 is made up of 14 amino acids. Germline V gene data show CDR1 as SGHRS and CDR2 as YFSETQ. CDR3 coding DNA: TGCGCCAGCAGCTTGGCCGGCGGGGGGCGTGAAGCTTTCTTT. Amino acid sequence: CASSLAGGGREAFF.

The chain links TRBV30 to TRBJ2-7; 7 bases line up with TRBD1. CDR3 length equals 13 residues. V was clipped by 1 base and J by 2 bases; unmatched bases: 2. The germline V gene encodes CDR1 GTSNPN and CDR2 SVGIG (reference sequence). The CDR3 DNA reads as TGTGCCTGGAGTGCCCAGGGGGCCTACGAGCAGTACTTC. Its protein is CAWSAQGAYEQYF. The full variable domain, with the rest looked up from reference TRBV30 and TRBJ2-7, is SQTIHQWPATLVQPVGSPLSLECTVEGTSNPNLYWYRQAAGRGLQLLFYSVGIGQISSEVPQNLSASRPQDRQFILSSKKLLLSDSGFYLCAWSAQGAYEQYFGPGTRLTVT.

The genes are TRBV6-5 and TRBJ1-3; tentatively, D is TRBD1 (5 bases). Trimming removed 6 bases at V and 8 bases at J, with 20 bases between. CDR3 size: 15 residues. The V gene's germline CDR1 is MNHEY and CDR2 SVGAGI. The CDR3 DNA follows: TGTGCCAGCAGACCTTGGGACTCTTGGCCGGACACCATATATTTT. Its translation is CASRPWDSWPDTIYF.

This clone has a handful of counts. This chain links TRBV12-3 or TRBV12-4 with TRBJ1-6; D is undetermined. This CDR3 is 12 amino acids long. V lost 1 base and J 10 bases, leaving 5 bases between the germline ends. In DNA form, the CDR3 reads TGTGCCAGCAGTTTAGGGGAGTCACCCCTCCACTTT. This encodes CASSLGESPLHF.

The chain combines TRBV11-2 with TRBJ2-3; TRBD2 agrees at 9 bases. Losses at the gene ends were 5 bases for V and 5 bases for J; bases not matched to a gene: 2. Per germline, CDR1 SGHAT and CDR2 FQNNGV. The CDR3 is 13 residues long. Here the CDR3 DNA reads TGTGCCAGCAGCCTTAGCGGGAGAGATACGCAGTATTTT. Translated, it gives CASSLSGRDTQYF.